This TCR beta chain emerged from a study of cytomegalovirus exposure and HLA in healthy donors. Germline CDR1 is MNHNS and CDR2 is SASEGT. This CDR3 contains 16 residues. Notes on this clone: A junction boundary mismatches the germline segment, possibly from a read error.

Researchers ran the PCR with 60 Vbeta and 13 Jbeta primers. Profiling relied on immunoSEQ multiplex PCR, and the TCRdb table lists in-frame clones only, not all of them. The sample consists of 85,000 to 100,000 clones, 60% to 80% of them appearing once. The sequence was collected from a man aged 50-59 years in good health and CMV-seropositive. The sample consisted of PBMCs. The rearrangement joins TRBV6-1 to TRBJ1-2, with 7 bases aligning to TRBD1. The CDR3 loop reads CASSDWGDRERYGYPF. Here the CDR3 DNA reads TGTGCCAGCAGTGATTGGGGAGACAGGGAGCGATATGGCTACCCCTTC.